The rows below give T cell receptor beta chains drawn from one sample of a study of blood T cell repertoires in COVID-19. Repertoires were generated with immunoSEQ multiplex PCR, while TCRdb's copy carries only in-frame clones and drops some. Seen here are over 350,000 clones, roughly 89% observed once, and the top ten hold roughly 4%. Material for sequencing was peripheral blood. The origin of the receptors is a woman in her twenties or thirties with acute or convalescent COVID-19. The CDR3 runs from the conserved cysteine through the conserved F or W. D genes are given only for firm matches. Only part of the rows carry a size: once, few, many, or a class if the clone is expanded.

TRBD2	TRBV3-1/TRBV3-2	-	TRBJ2-3	CASSQDPPVLAGGLLTTQYF	TGTGCCAGCAGCCAAGATCCGCCCGTACTAGCGGGGGGTTTATTGACTACGCAGTATTTT
TRBD1	TRBV19	-	TRBJ1-3	CASSTRDRVSGNTIYF	TGTGCCAGTAGTACTCGGGACAGGGTCTCTGGAAACACCATATATTTT
-	TRBV5-1	-	TRBJ2-3	CASSLDGRVTDTQYF	TGCGCCAGCAGCTTAGACGGGCGGGTGACAGATACGCAGTATTTT
-	TRBV6-4	-	TRBJ2-5	CASRALTGKETQYF	TGTGCCAGCAGGGCCCTTACAGGGAAAGAGACCCAGTACTTC
-	TRBV7-9	once	TRBJ2-6	CASSLLQGISGANVLTF	TGTGCCAGCAGCTTATTGCAGGGAATCTCTGGGGCCAACGTCCTGACTTTC
-	TRBV25-1	-	TRBJ1-1	CASRGGTEAFF	TGTGCCAGTAGAGGAGGCACTGAAGCTTTCTTT
TRBD2	TRBV7-3	-	TRBJ2-3	CASSLSSGGQTQYF	TGTGCCAGCAGCTTAAGCAGCGGGGGGCAAACGCAGTATTTT
-	TRBV5-4	-	TRBJ1-1	CASTRGDTEAFF	TGTGCCAGCACCCGGGGGGACACTGAAGCTTTCTTT
-	TRBV19	-	TRBJ1-1	CASSIYRGTEAFF	TGTGCCAGTAGTATCTACCGGGGCACTGAAGCTTTCTTT
TRBD1	TRBV7-9	-	TRBJ2-5	CASSSGTGLETQYF	TGTGCCAGCAGCTCCGGGACAGGCCTAGAGACCCAGTACTTC
TRBD1	TRBV9	-	TRBJ1-6	CASSEGTVAYSPLHF	TGTGCCAGCAGCGAAGGGACAGTAGCTTACTCACCCCTCCACTTT
-	TRBV28	-	TRBJ1-2	CASSLAGEYGYTF	TGTGCCAGCAGTTTAGCAGGGGAGTACGGCTACACCTTC
-	TRBV27	-	TRBJ2-2	CASRGGNTGELFF	TGTGCCAGCAGAGGAGGAAACACCGGGGAGCTGTTTTTT
-	TRBV18	-	TRBJ2-2	CASSPTTGDTGELFF	TGTGCCAGCTCACCAACAACGGGGGACACCGGGGAGCTGTTTTTT
TRBD2	TRBV7-2	-	TRBJ2-3	CASSAGTSGGPDTQYF	TGTGCCAGCAGCGCAGGGACTAGCGGGGGGCCAGATACGCAGTATTTT
TRBD1	TRBV9	-	TRBJ1-2	CASSAPHTARDRGVEGYTF	TGTGCCAGCAGCGCCCCCCATACCGCTCGGGACAGGGGTGTAGAAGGCTACACCTTC
-	TRBV28	few	TRBJ1-1	CASSYGQSPEAFF	TGTGCCAGCAGTTACGGACAGTCCCCTGAAGCTTTCTTT
TRBD1	TRBV5-1	-	TRBJ2-2	CASRDRVNTGELFF	TGCGCCAGCAGGGACAGGGTGAACACCGGGGAGCTGTTTTTT
TRBD1	TRBV11-3	-	TRBJ2-2	CASSRTGSTGELFF	TGTGCCAGCAGCAGGACAGGAAGCACCGGGGAGCTGTTTTTT
-	TRBV12-3/TRBV12-4	few	TRBJ1-2	CASSFEGRTGYTF	TGTGCCAGCAGTTTTGAGGGCCGGACTGGCTACACCTTC
-	TRBV6-6	-	TRBJ1-3	CASSNLRPGQLRTSGNTIYF	TGTGCCAGCAGCAACCTGAGACCGGGACAACTACGAACCTCTGGAAACACCATATATTTT
TRBD2	TRBV27	-	TRBJ2-3	CATGRSSGGTDTQYF	TGTGCCACCGGTAGGTCTAGCGGGGGCACAGATACGCAGTATTTT
-	TRBV2	-	TRBJ2-7	CASSVETYEQYF	TGTGCCAGCAGTGTTGAGACCTACGAGCAGTACTTC
TRBD1	TRBV24-1	-	TRBJ2-2	CATNGQGASGELFF	TGTGCCACCAACGGACAGGGGGCGAGTGGGGAGCTGTTTTTT
TRBD2	TRBV7-3	-	TRBJ2-3	CASSFSGADTDTQYF	TGTGCCAGCAGCTTTAGCGGGGCGGATACAGATACGCAGTATTTT
-	TRBV4-1	-	TRBJ2-3	CASSQAQATGTDTQYF	TGCGCCAGCAGCCAAGCGCAGGCTACCGGCACAGATACGCAGTATTTT
-	TRBV7-9	few	TRBJ2-1	CASSFVPDNEQFF	TGTGCCAGCAGCTTTGTTCCGGACAATGAGCAGTTCTTC
TRBD1	TRBV18	-	TRBJ1-4	CASSPLAFGQGPRNEKLFF	TGTGCCAGCTCACCCCTAGCATTCGGACAGGGTCCGCGCAATGAAAAACTGTTTTTT
-	TRBV6-1	once	TRBJ1-2	CASSEVSGNYGYTF	TGTGCCAGCAGTGAGGTCTCAGGGAACTATGGCTACACCTTC
-	TRBV9	-	TRBJ1-1	CASSAPGPGKNTEAFF	TGTGCCAGCAGCGCCCCCGGGCCGGGGAAGAACACTGAAGCTTTCTTT
TRBD1	TRBV2	-	TRBJ1-6	CASGSQGKGSPLHF	TGTGCCAGCGGATCACAGGGGAAGGGGTCACCCCTCCACTTT
TRBD1	TRBV7-6	-	TRBJ2-5	CASSQRSQGYQETQYF	TGTGCCAGCAGCCAGCGCTCACAGGGGTACCAAGAGACCCAGTACTTC
-	TRBV4-1	-	TRBJ1-1	CASSQDEWLTEAFF	TGCGCCAGCAGCCAAGATGAATGGCTCACTGAAGCTTTCTTT
-	TRBV4-2	-	TRBJ2-5	CASSQGFGQHQETQYF	TGTGCCAGCAGCCAAGGGTTTGGGCAGCACCAAGAGACCCAGTACTTC
-	TRBV6-5	-	TRBJ1-4	CASSPGREKLFF	TGTGCCAGCAGCCCAGGGAGGGAGAAACTGTTTTTT
-	TRBV3-1/TRBV3-2	-	TRBJ1-1	CASSQDLAASGKTEAFF	TGTGCCAGCAGCCAAGATCTAGCGGCCTCAGGGAAAACTGAAGCTTTCTTT
-	TRBV9	-	TRBJ2-1	CASSADSPSYNEQFF	TGTGCCAGCAGCGCGGACAGTCCTTCCTACAATGAGCAGTTCTTC
-	TRBV18	-	TRBJ1-2	CASSPGGYGYTF	TGTGCCAGCTCACCAGGGGGGTATGGCTACACCTTC
TRBD1	TRBV2	-	TRBJ1-1	CASSVRWDRTPFF	TGTGCCAGCAGTGTTCGGTGGGACAGGACGCCTTTCTTT
-	TRBV5-8	-	TRBJ2-5	CASPVGPALVPSNQETQYF	TGTGCCAGCCCCGTGGGCCCTGCCTTGGTCCCCTCAAATCAAGAGACCCAGTACTTC
-	TRBV5-8	-	TRBJ1-3	CASSLARTVSGNTIYF	TGTGCCAGCAGCTTGGCTCGGACAGTCTCTGGAAACACCATATATTTT
-	TRBV4-1	-	TRBJ2-5	CASSPQEAGLYQETQYF	TGCGCCAGCAGCCCCCAAGAGGCCGGCTTGTACCAAGAGACCCAGTACTTC
TRBD1	TRBV28	-	TRBJ1-5	CASSSYRDRASQPQHF	TGTGCCAGCAGTTCGTACCGGGACAGGGCTAGTCAGCCCCAGCATTTT
-	TRBV13	-	TRBJ1-1	CASSLHPRADTEAFF	TGTGCCAGCAGCTTACACCCCAGGGCGGACACTGAAGCTTTCTTT
TRBD2	TRBV14	-	TRBJ2-2	CASSQLAGKNTGELFF	TGTGCCAGCAGCCAACTAGCGGGGAAAAACACCGGGGAGCTGTTTTTT
-	TRBV6-5	-	TRBJ1-2	CASILDPSGAYGYTF	TGTGCCAGCATCCTGGACCCATCAGGGGCCTATGGCTACACCTTC
-	TRBV6-5	-	TRBJ2-2	CASNRNTGELFF	TGTGCCAGCAACAGGAACACCGGGGAGCTGTTTTTT
TRBD1	TRBV11-2	-	TRBJ2-3	CASSLDRPNTDTQYF	TGTGCCAGCAGCTTGGACAGGCCTAACACAGATACGCAGTATTTT
-	TRBV2	-	TRBJ2-2	CASRGTGRLTGELFF	TGTGCCAGCAGAGGAACAGGGAGATTAACCGGGGAGCTGTTTTTT
-	TRBV3-1/TRBV3-2	-	TRBJ1-1	CASSQDQGPQKGAFF	TGTGCCAGCAGCCAAGATCAGGGGCCCCAAAAGGGAGCTTTCTTT
-	TRBV28	-	TRBJ1-2	CASTLEARSMHYGYTF	TGTGCCAGCACTTTAGAAGCAAGATCAATGCACTATGGCTACACCTTC
-	TRBV14	-	TRBJ2-3	CASSQLRGPSTDTQYF	TGTGCCAGCAGCCAATTGCGGGGGCCTAGCACAGATACGCAGTATTTT